The 5 T cell receptor beta chains given below trace back to one sample, sequenced in a study of Ad26.COV2.S vaccination and SARS-CoV-2 variants. Regarding treatment: 15 to 20 received Ad26.COV2.S at low or high dose, single or two shots; about 5 received placebo; per-sample allocation not given. After the first vaccine or placebo injection, samples were drawn on day 63. Measured with immunoSEQ multiplex PCR; TCRdb has only the in-frame clones, and not every one. The sample carries approximately 240,000 clones, 88% recorded once. This specimen was peripheral blood, taken in a trial of Ad26.COV2.S vaccine versus placebo. The receptors stem from a person between 18 and 60 years old who received the Ad26.COV2.S COVID-19 vaccine or a placebo.

The CDR3 nucleotides read TGTGCCACCAGCAGCGGAACTAGAGGCGCCTACAATGAGCAGTTCTTC. It is translated as CATSSGTRGAYNEQFF. The chain links TRBV15 to TRBJ2-1, with TRBD2 as a possible D gene (5 bases). The ends were cut back, 3 bases at V and 2 bases at J, with 14 bases in the middle. This CDR3 comprises 16 residues. Germline CDR1 is LNHNV and CDR2 is YYDKDF (reference sequence).

This chain connects TRBV24-1 to TRBJ2-3, with 7 bases identical to TRBD2. The germline V gene encodes CDR1 KGHDR and CDR2 SFDVKD. The CDR3 runs 13 residues. Losses at the gene ends were 8 bases for V and 5 bases for J; bases not matched to a gene: 6. Here the CDR3 reads CATKAGVQDTQYF. The CDR3 DNA is TGTGCCACCAAGGCGGGGGTCCAAGATACGCAGTATTTT.

This chain connects TRBV7-2 to TRBJ1-1; D is possibly TRBD1 (5 bases). CDR3 length equals 13 residues. The germline V and J ends were trimmed by 3 bases and 7 bases, with 12 bases remaining between them. In germline, CDR1 is SGHTA, CDR2 FQGNSA. This CDR3 reads CASSFLEGYEAFF. The CDR3 nucleotides are TGTGCCAGCAGCTTTTTAGAGGGGTATGAAGCTTTCTTT.

V is TRBV9 and J is TRBJ1-3, with 9 nucleotides matching TRBD1. The CDR3 runs to 20 residues. The V segment lost 3 bases and the J segment 0 bases; nucleotides outside the gene matches: 16. The germline gives CDR1 SGDLS, CDR2 YYNGEE. CDR3 protein: CASSATNYPGQGVSGNTIYF. CDR3 nucleotide sequence: TGTGCCAGCAGCGCGACGAACTACCCGGGACAGGGTGTCTCTGGAAACACCATATATTTT.

This chain links TRBV11-1 with TRBJ2-2; maybe TRBD1 (5 bases). V lost 5 bases, J lost 5 bases, and 15 bases lay in between. CDR1 is SGHAT, CDR2 FQDESV, per germline (reference sequence). This CDR3 has 15 residues. The CDR3 sequence is CASSVRTSRTGELFF. Written as DNA, the CDR3 is TGTGCCAGCAGCGTTCGGACAAGTCGGACCGGGGAGCTGTTTTTT.